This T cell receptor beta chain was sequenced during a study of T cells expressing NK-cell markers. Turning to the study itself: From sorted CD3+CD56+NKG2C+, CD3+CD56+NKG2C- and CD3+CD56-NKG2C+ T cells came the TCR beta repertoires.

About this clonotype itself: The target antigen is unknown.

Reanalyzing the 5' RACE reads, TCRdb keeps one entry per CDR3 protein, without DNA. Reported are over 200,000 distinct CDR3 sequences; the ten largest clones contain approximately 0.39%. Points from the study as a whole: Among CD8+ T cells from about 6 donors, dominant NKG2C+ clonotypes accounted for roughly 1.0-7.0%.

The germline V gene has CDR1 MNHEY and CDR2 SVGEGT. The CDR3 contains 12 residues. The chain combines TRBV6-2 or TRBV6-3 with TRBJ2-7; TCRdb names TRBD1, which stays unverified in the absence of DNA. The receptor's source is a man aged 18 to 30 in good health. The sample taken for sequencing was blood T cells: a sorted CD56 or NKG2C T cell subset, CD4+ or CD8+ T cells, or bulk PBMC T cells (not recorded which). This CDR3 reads CATRQGTYEQYF.